This TCR beta chain was recorded in a study of CD4 and CD8 cells across lung adenocarcinoma regions. Each CDR3 protein is one row after TCRdb ran MiXCR on the PCR reads. Of 6,000 to 8,000 distinct CDR3 sequences listed, more than 55% are singletons. This clonotype was detected a few times. The CDR3 loop spans 15 amino acids. The germline V gene encodes CDR1 MNHNS and CDR2 SASEGT. J gave up 0 bases and V 7 bases, and 8 bases lay outside the gene matches. Localized lung adenocarcinoma, a non-small cell lung cancer, affected the donors. The sample was CD4+ T cells from the center of a lung tumor. This TCR derives from a female donor with lung adenocarcinoma. The CD4 and CD8 labels of this study may be unreliable. The chain carries TRBV6-1 and TRBJ1-1, with TRBD1 matching 7 bases. CDR3 loop: CASIRKTGMNTEAFF. The CDR3 region has the DNA TGTGCCAGCATCCGAAAGACAGGGATGAACACTGAAGCTTTCTTT.